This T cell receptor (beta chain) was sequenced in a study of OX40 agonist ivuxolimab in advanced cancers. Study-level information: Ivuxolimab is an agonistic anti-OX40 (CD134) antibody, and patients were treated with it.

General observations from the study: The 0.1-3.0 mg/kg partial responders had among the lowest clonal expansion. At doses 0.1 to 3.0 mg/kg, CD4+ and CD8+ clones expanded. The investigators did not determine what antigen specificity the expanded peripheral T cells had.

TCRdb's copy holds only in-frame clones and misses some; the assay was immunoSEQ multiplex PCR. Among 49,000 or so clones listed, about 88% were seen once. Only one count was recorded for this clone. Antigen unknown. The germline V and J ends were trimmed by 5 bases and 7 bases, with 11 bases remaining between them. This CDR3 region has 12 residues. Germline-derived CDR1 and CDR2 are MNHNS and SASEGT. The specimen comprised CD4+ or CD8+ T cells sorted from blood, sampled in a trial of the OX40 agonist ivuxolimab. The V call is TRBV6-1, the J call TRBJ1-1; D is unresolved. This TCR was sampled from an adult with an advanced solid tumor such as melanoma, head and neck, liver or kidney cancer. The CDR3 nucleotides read TGTGCCAGCAGTCCACAACAGTTTGAAGCTTTCTTT. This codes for CASSPQQFEAFF.